This TCR beta chain comes out of a study of regulatory T cells in long-lasting Graves disease. Study as a whole: Over 5 years of antithyroid drugs plus positive TSH receptor antibodies defined persistent Graves' disease.

Time point: persistent/refractory GD, antithyroid drugs over 5 years with positive TRAb. RNA isolated from PBMCs was used to make the TCR library. Guidelines of the American Thyroid Association were used to diagnose Graves' disease. CDR3-region Arm-PCR and iRepertoire HTBI primers produced the TCR beta libraries. Per the study methods: Overall, samples carried roughly 60 TRBV and about 15 TRBJ segments. One entry per CDR3 protein, called by TCRdb with MiXCR from the multiplex PCR reads. The V and J calls come from TCRdb's annotation, not from the publication. The table has about 460,000 distinct CDR3 sequences, 22% seen once. This clonotype has ten or more counts. The receptor was derived from a female donor with Graves disease. The sequences come from peripheral blood mononuclear cells (PBMCs), collected when the disease was refractory, from a patient treated with antithyroid drugs.

This chain's CDR3 is CASSLVGTGDEKLFF. The CDR3 DNA sequence: TGTGCCAGCAGTTTAGTCGGGACAGGGGATGAAAAACTGTTTTTT. The chain recombines TRBV28 with TRBJ1-4; 10 bases map to TRBD1. The length of the CDR3 is 15 residues. CDR1 and CDR2 from the germline V gene are MDHEN and SYDVKM. V dropped 2 bases and J dropped 6; count of bases not matched to a gene: 3.